This paragraph reports one TCR beta chain. Its specificity is not known. The sample is drawn from a study of cytomegalovirus exposure and HLA in healthy donors. Study context: Researchers found that about four fifths of 350 to 500 genotyped donors fell within the Caucasian-associated ancestry cluster.

Study-level results: Researchers reportedly found TCR beta sequences accurately predicted most subjects' HLA-A and HLA-B alleles. 87-base-pair reads could not separate some V segments, including TRBV6-2 and TRBV6-3. Roughly uniform depth of sequencing across donors was assumed in presence/absence analyses.

This CDR3 spans 15 amino acids. Looked up from germline, CDR1 is SGHTA and CDR2 is FQGNSA. The V gene lost 5 bases and the J gene lost 4 bases, with 15 bases spanning the gap. PCR employed 60 Vbeta and 13 Jbeta primers. Assay: immunoSEQ multiplex PCR; the TCRdb copy retains only in-frame clones and omits some. In all, the sample yields tens of thousands of clones. The rearrangement uses TRBV7-2 and TRBJ2-1; perhaps TRBD2 as D (6 bases). Sequencing was performed on PBMCs. This receptor was identified in a woman aged 35 to 49 in good health and CMV-seropositive. The CDR3, as DNA: TGTGCCAGCAGCCACTTAGCGGACCCTTACAATGAGCAGTTCTTC. This encodes CASSHLADPYNEQFF.